The 23 T cell receptor beta chains presented below share a single source sample, sequenced in a study of cytomegalovirus exposure and HLA in healthy donors. With 60 Vbeta and 13 Jbeta primers, the PCR was carried out. The repertoire was sequenced with immunoSEQ multiplex PCR; TCRdb's copy has only in-frame clones and lacks some. The sample includes 150,000 to 200,000 clones, roughly an eighth of them seen just once. The sample taken for sequencing was PBMCs. The receptor set was obtained from a man aged 50-60 years in good health and CMV-seropositive.

The chain combines TRBV9 with TRBJ1-4; D gene uncertain. The V end lost 0 bases, the J end lost 8 bases, and 14 bases lay between the germline ends. There are 15 residues in the CDR3. CDR1 SGDLS and CDR2 YYNGEE come from the germline V gene. The CDR3 spells CASSVATPGGEKLFF. The CDR3 nucleotides read TGTGCCAGCAGCGTAGCTACCCCGGGAGGGGAAAAACTGTTTTTT. The variable domain in full, completed from reference TRBV9 and TRBJ1-4, reads DSGVTQTPKHLITATGQRVTLRCSPRSGDLSVYWYQQSLDQGLQFLIQYYNGEERAKGNILERFSAQQFPDLHSELNLSSLELGDSALYFCASSVATPGGEKLFFGSGTQLSVL.

A few counts support this clone. The chain links TRBV9 to TRBJ1-1; D gene ambiguous. The CDR3 runs 12 residues. The V gene's germline CDR1 is SGDLS and CDR2 YYNGEE. With 3 bases removed from V and 1 base from J, the gap between germline ends came to 4 bases. This CDR3 reads CASSARNTEAFF. CDR3 coding DNA: TGTGCCAGCAGCGCTAGGAACACTGAAGCTTTCTTT.

The J gene is TRBJ1-2, the V gene TRBV7-2; possible D gene TRBD1, 5 bases. Germline V lookup: CDR1 SGHTA, CDR2 FQGNSA. V was shortened by 4 bases and J by 0 bases, with 12 bases between the two germline ends. The CDR3 is 15 amino acids. CDR3 region: CASSYDGGTNYGYTF. The CDR3, as DNA: TGTGCCAGCAGCTACGACGGGGGAACTAACTATGGCTACACCTTC.

This clone was found a few times. This chain joins TRBV5-1 and TRBJ1-1, with 7 bases aligning to TRBD1. The CDR3 has 18 amino acids. V dropped 1 base and J dropped 0; count of bases not matched to a gene: 12. The germline gives CDR1 SGHRS, CDR2 YFSETQ. In DNA, the CDR3 is TGCGCCAGCAGCTTGCTATGGGACAGTCTGAAGATGAACACTGAAGCTTTCTTT. It yields the protein CASSLLWDSLKMNTEAFF.

This clone was counted a few times. V is TRBV11-3 and J is TRBJ1-2; D may be TRBD1 (5 bases). This CDR3 is built from 14 residues. The V gene lost 5 bases and the J gene lost 7 bases, with 17 bases spanning the gap. CDR1 is SGHNT, CDR2 YENEEA, per germline. The CDR3 loop is CASSLGPREGGYTF. Written as DNA, the CDR3 is TGTGCCAGCAGCCTGGGACCGAGGGAGGGTGGCTACACCTTC.

This clone showed up just a few times. The V gene is TRBV5-4, the J gene TRBJ1-1, with 8 bases lining up with TRBD1. Germline-derived CDR1 and CDR2 are SGHNT and YYREEE (reference sequence). This CDR3 is built from 16 residues. J lost 5 bases, V lost 4 bases, and 13 bases had no gene match. CDR3 coding DNA: TGTGCCAGCAGCCTTTACCACAGGGGGAGCCGGACTGAAGCTTTCTTT. Protein sequence: CASSLYHRGSRTEAFF.

The V and J genes are TRBV5-4 and TRBJ1-5; no clear D gene. From germline, CDR1 is SGHNT and CDR2 YYREEE (reference sequence). This CDR3 region has 13 residues. V lost 0 bases to trimming and J lost 4 bases, with 5 bases between them. The CDR3 coding sequence is TGTGCCAGCAGCTTGGGGGAGAATCAGCCCCAGCATTTT. Translation gives CASSLGENQPQHF.

CDR3: CASSYFQDLNTEAFF. The CDR3 DNA reads TGTGCCAGCAGCTATTTTCAGGACTTGAACACTGAAGCTTTCTTT. The V call is TRBV7-9, the J call TRBJ1-1; the D is unclear. V lost 4 bases and J lost 0, with 12 bases in between. This CDR3 region has 15 residues. Germline CDR1 reads SEHNR; CDR2 reads FQNEAQ (reference sequence). The full variable domain, with the rest looked up from reference TRBV7-9 and TRBJ1-1, is DTGVSQNPRHKITKRGQNVTFRCDPISEHNRLYWYRQTLGQGPEFLTYFQNEAQLEKSRLLSDRFSAERPKGSFSTLEIQRTEQGDSAMYLCASSYFQDLNTEAFFGQGTRLTVV.

This sequence joins TRBV7-9 and TRBJ1-4, with D unclear. V was clipped by 3 bases and J by 5 bases, with 4 bases between them. Per germline, CDR1 SEHNR and CDR2 FQNEAQ (reference sequence). The CDR3 is made up of 12 amino acids. The DNA of the CDR3 is TGTGCCAGCAGCTTGCGAAATGAAAAACTGTTTTTT. Protein: CASSLRNEKLFF.

This clone appeared a few times. The chain couples TRBV5-4 to TRBJ1-2; 11 bases map to TRBD1. CDR3 length: 16 residues. The V gene end was trimmed by 5 bases and the J gene end by 3 bases; junction bases not matched to a gene: 9. Germline lookup yields CDR1 SGHNT and CDR2 YYREEE (reference sequence). CDR3 nucleotide sequence: TGTGCCAGCAGGAGGACAGGGGGCGCCGTGGACTATGGCTACACCTTC. As protein: CASRRTGGAVDYGYTF.

V gene TRBV13 combines with J gene TRBJ2-3; D may be TRBD1 (6 bases). V lost 7 bases, J lost 2 bases, and 16 bases lay in between. The CDR3 runs to 15 residues. Germline-derived CDR1 and CDR2 are PRHDT and FYEKMQ (reference sequence). This CDR3 reads CASNVEGGATDTQYF. The CDR3 DNA follows: TGTGCCAGCAACGTAGAAGGGGGAGCCACAGATACGCAGTATTTT.

In its sample, this clone was seen a few times. The DNA for the CDR3 is TGTGCCAGCAGTCGCCCAGCGGGGTCTGAGCAGTTCTTC. Its protein product is CASSRPAGSEQFF. The rearrangement links TRBV28 to TRBJ2-1; 7 bases are shared with TRBD2. The CDR3 spans 13 residues. Germline V gene sequence: CDR1 MDHEN, CDR2 SYDVKM. The ends lost 5 bases at V and 9 bases at J; junction bases unmatched: 7. Full variable domain (outside the CDR3, taken from reference TRBV28 and TRBJ2-1): DVKVTQSSRYLVKRTGEKVFLECVQDMDHENMFWYRQDPGLGLRLIYFSYDVKMKEKGDIPEGYSVSREKKERFSLILESASTNQTSMYLCASSRPAGSEQFFGPGTRLTVL.

This clone was found a few times. The chain carries TRBV10-1 and TRBJ1-3; perhaps TRBD1 as D (6 bases). CDR3 length: 14 amino acids. Trimming left V 5 bases short and J 2 bases short, with 10 bases between. CDR1 WNHNN and CDR2 SYGVQD come from the germline V gene (reference sequence). The CDR3 region is CASSPDRTGNTIYF. The CDR3 region has the DNA TGCGCCAGCAGTCCAGACAGGACTGGAAACACCATATATTTT.

The sample holds a few counts of this clone. V is TRBV27 and J is TRBJ1-3, with D unresolved. Trimming took off 1 base at V and 0 bases at J, with 4 bases between the two ends. Germline V gives CDR1 MNHEY, CDR2 SMNVEV (reference sequence). This CDR3 is built from 14 residues. CDR3: CASSLYSSGNTIYF. The DNA for the CDR3 is TGTGCCAGCAGTTTATACAGCTCTGGAAACACCATATATTTT.

Only a few counts were recorded for this clone. The rearrangement links TRBV7-2 to TRBJ1-6; D unresolved. The length of the CDR3 is 15 residues. Trimming stripped 1 base from V and 7 bases from J, with 11 bases between. From germline, CDR1 is SGHTA and CDR2 FQGNSA. The CDR3 sequence is CASSLGGRQNSPLHF. The CDR3 nucleotides read TGTGCCAGCAGCTTAGGAGGGCGTCAGAATTCACCCCTCCACTTT.

This clone was recorded a few times. This chain uses TRBV25-1 with TRBJ2-7, with D possibly matching TRBD1 (6 bases). Germline V gene data show CDR1 as MGHDK and CDR2 as SYGVNS. Trimming shortened V by 5 bases and J by 0 bases, and 11 bases separated the two germline ends. The CDR3 is 14 residues long. The chain's CDR3 is CASSLTGNSYEQYF. In DNA form, the CDR3 reads TGTGCCAGCAGTTTAACAGGGAACTCCTACGAGCAGTACTTC.

The chain uses TRBV4-1 and TRBJ1-1; D is ambiguous. Trimming shortened V by 3 bases and J by 6 bases, and 11 bases separated the two germline ends. Germline lookup yields CDR1 MGHRA and CDR2 YSYEKL. This CDR3 comprises 13 residues. The CDR3 loop reads CASSQGLSPEAFF. In nucleotides, the CDR3 is TGCGCCAGCAGCCAGGGCCTTTCCCCTGAAGCTTTCTTT.

This clone was found a few times. V is TRBV29-1 and J is TRBJ2-7; 7 bases fit TRBD1. Trimming cost V 6 bases and J 7 bases; bases outside gene matches: 9. This CDR3 contains 12 residues. CDR1 is SQVTM, CDR2 ANQGSEA, per germline. The CDR3 sequence is CSVRRDSGEQYF. The CDR3 DNA reads TGCAGCGTCCGCAGGGACAGTGGAGAGCAGTACTTC.

The chain uses TRBV5-4 and TRBJ2-3, with D perhaps TRBD1 (6 bases). The CDR3 contains 15 residues. V was clipped by 5 bases and J by 2 bases, with 15 bases between them. Germline CDR1 reads SGHNT; CDR2 reads YYREEE (reference sequence). CDR3 DNA sequence: TGTGCCAGCAGTTATGGACAGCCCAACACAGATACGCAGTATTTT. It translates to CASSYGQPNTDTQYF.

The CDR3 reads CASNKGQGVQETQYF. CDR3 in DNA: TGTGCCAGCAACAAGGGGCAGGGCGTACAAGAGACCCAGTACTTC. The chain couples TRBV7-2 to TRBJ2-5, with D tentatively TRBD1 (5 bases). Per germline, CDR1 SGHTA and CDR2 FQGNSA. CDR3 length: 15 amino acids. Between the trimmed V and J ends, which lost 7 bases and 2 bases, there was a span of 17 bases.

The chain joins TRBV7-8 to TRBJ2-5; maybe TRBD2 (7 bases). This CDR3 is 11 amino acids long. Germline values: CDR1 SGHVS, CDR2 FQNEAQ. V lost 8 bases and J 5 bases, leaving 9 bases between the germline ends. The CDR3: CASGRGETQYF. The CDR3 coding sequence is TGTGCCAGCGGGAGGGGGGAGACCCAGTACTTC.

This clone was detected only a few times. The rearrangement links TRBV20-1 to TRBJ2-5, with D possibly TRBD1 on 5 matching bases. The ends were cut back, 3 bases at V and 5 bases at J, with 7 bases in the middle. CDR1 and CDR2 (germline): DFQATT, SNEGSKA (reference sequence). The CDR3 loop spans 11 amino acids. The CDR3 sequence is CSASQGETQYF. The CDR3 DNA reads as TGCAGTGCTAGCCAGGGCGAGACCCAGTACTTC.

The V gene is TRBV9, the J gene TRBJ1-6; D unresolved. Germline CDR1 SGDLS, CDR2 YYNGEE. V lost 0 bases and J 7 bases, leaving 8 bases between the germline ends. The CDR3 sequence is 14 residues long. The CDR3 region is CASSVEWENSPLHF. DNA of the CDR3: TGTGCCAGCAGCGTAGAGTGGGAGAATTCACCCCTCCACTTT.